This TCR beta chain was obtained from a study of blood T cells in healthy people across ages. This clonotype appeared a few times. A second PCR, run for roughly 7 to 11 cycles, used a sample-barcoded 5' primer plus a J-beta primer mix. MiXCR was run by TCRdb on the 5' RACE reads, yielding one entry per CDR3 protein. Counted here are roughly 800,000 distinct CDR3 sequences, approximately 35% occurring once; the ten biggest clones make up approximately 13%. CDR3 size: 12 residues. Germline CDR1 is KGHDR and CDR2 is SFDVKD. V was pared by 6 bases and J by 6 bases, with 11 bases between. This rearrangement joins TRBV24-1 to TRBJ2-7; no definite D call. This receptor was taken from a young man in good health. Sequenced sample: blood. The CDR3 region has the DNA TGTGCCACCAGTTTTTTCCCCCTCGAGCAGTACTTC. Protein product: CATSFFPLEQYF.